This is a list of T cell receptor beta chains from one sample in a study of CD8+ T cells in alopecia areata. Sequencing was performed with immunoSEQ multiplex PCR; in TCRdb, only in-frame clones are kept and a portion is missing. This table holds approximately 150,000 clones, less than 80% found once. This specimen was CD4+ T cells sorted from blood, taken at week 24, from a patient treated with tofacitinib. The source is a human donor with alopecia areata. Each CDR3 is given with its conserved first and last residue. The D gene is left open where the match is weak. Not all rows give a size; the values are once, few, many and, for expanded clones, a class.

d_call,v_call,j_call,clone_size,cdr3_nt,cdr3_aa
TRBD1,TRBV6-5,TRBJ1-1,-,TGTGCCAGCAGTCCACGGACAGGGAAGAACACTGAAGCTTTCTTT,CASSPRTGKNTEAFF
TRBD1,TRBV12-5,TRBJ2-7,few,TGTGCTAGTGGTTTGGCCACCGGGACAGGGGTCGGCGAGCAGTACTTC,CASGLATGTGVGEQYF
TRBD1,TRBV7-9,TRBJ2-7,-,TGTGCCAGCAGCTTGGGACAGGGGTCCAACGAGCAGTACTTC,CASSLGQGSNEQYF
-,TRBV7-2,TRBJ1-1,-,TGTGCCAGCAGCTTGGAAGTAAACACTGAAGCTTTCTTT,CASSLEVNTEAFF
-,TRBV7-2,TRBJ2-4,few,TGTGCCAGCAGCTTAGATCGATTGGATTACTTC,CASSLDRLDYF
-,TRBV7-8,TRBJ2-3,few,TGTGCCAGCAGCTTAGACGTCGCTACTAGTAGTTTGGATACGCAGTATTTT,CASSLDVATSSLDTQYF
-,TRBV29-1,TRBJ1-4,-,TGCAGCGTCGATACAGGTGAAAAACTGTTTTTT,CSVDTGEKLFF
-,TRBV5-1,TRBJ2-5,-,TGCGCCAGCAGCTTGGGGACCCAAGAGACCCAGTACTTC,CASSLGTQETQYF
-,TRBV29-1,TRBJ1-2,-,TGCAGCGTTGGCCTAGTGGTTGGGAGGGATGTGCAGAATGGCTACACCTTC,CSVGLVVGRDVQNGYTF
TRBD1,TRBV18,TRBJ2-3,few,TGTGCCAGCTCACCAACGGGGGACAGGGGAGATACGCAGTATTTT,CASSPTGDRGDTQYF
-,TRBV5-1,TRBJ2-5,-,TGCGCCAGCAGCCCGGACAGCCTCCAAGAGACCCAGTACTTC,CASSPDSLQETQYF
-,TRBV2,TRBJ2-3,-,TGTGCCAGCACCCAAGACCCGGTAATGACGCAGTATTTT,CASTQDPVMTQYF
-,TRBV15,TRBJ2-3,-,TGTGCCACCAGCAGGGAGGGGGAGCCCACAGATACGCAGTATTTT,CATSREGEPTDTQYF
-,TRBV4-1,TRBJ1-1,once,TGCGCCAGCAGCCAACTCACCGCTCCGAAAGCTTTCTTT,CASSQLTAPKAFF
-,TRBV25-1,TRBJ2-3,-,TGTGCCAGCAGTGGTCAGTGGGTGGATACGCAGTATTTT,CASSGQWVDTQYF
-,TRBV9,TRBJ2-3,few,TGTGCCAGCAGCGTAGACGGGGGGCGCACAGATACGCAGTATTTT,CASSVDGGRTDTQYF
-,TRBV5-1,TRBJ2-1,few,TGCGCCAGCAGCTTGGGATCAACGCCCAATGAGCAGTTCTTC,CASSLGSTPNEQFF
-,TRBV11-2,TRBJ1-1,-,TGTGCCAGCAGCCCGGGGGCGCGGAGCACTGAAGCTTTCTTT,CASSPGARSTEAFF
-,TRBV4-1,TRBJ1-5,-,TGCGCCAGCAGCTTGAACTCAGGGGGCAATCAGCCCCAGCATTTT,CASSLNSGGNQPQHF
-,TRBV6-5,TRBJ1-2,few,TGTGCCAGCAGTGATATACCGAACTATGGCTACACCTTC,CASSDIPNYGYTF
-,TRBV5-4,TRBJ2-5,-,TGTGCCAGCAGCTTGTCTGGGGGCCAGAGGGAGACCCAGTACTTC,CASSLSGGQRETQYF
-,TRBV29-1,TRBJ2-1,few,TGCAGCGTTGAACCAGGGCATGAGCAGTTCTTC,CSVEPGHEQFF